This TCR beta chain was identified during a study of T cell responses to AZD1222 COVID-19 vaccine. Some clones are missing from TCRdb's copy, which holds only in-frame ones; the method was immunoSEQ multiplex PCR. This table holds more than 65,000 clones, 70% to 90% found once. The CDR3 has 12 residues. The V gene's germline CDR1 is KGHDR and CDR2 SFDVKD. V was shortened by 4 bases and J by 3 bases, with 4 bases between the two germline ends. Whole-study findings and limits: Among the donors, most were white British and more were female, and clonal diversity was possibly underestimated.

A word on this clone: The target antigen is unknown.

This sequence joins TRBV24-1 and TRBJ2-3; D remains unclear. This receptor was taken from an adult who received the AZD1222 COVID-19 vaccine. The material sequenced was peripheral blood, taken 28 days after the second AZD1222 dose. The CDR3 nucleotides are TGTGCCACCAGTGACAAAACAGATACGCAGTATTTT. Protein sequence: CATSDKTDTQYF.